The T cell receptor beta chain described here comes from a study of identical twins' blood T cells. This clonotype was counted only a few times. The antigen is undetermined. Six healthy women, forming three identical twin pairs, donated samples. TCR cDNA libraries came from RNA via a modified published protocol. TCRdb redid the calling of the 5' RACE reads with MiXCR, one entry per CDR3 protein. The sample lists a few hundred thousand distinct CDR3 sequences, about 28% occurring once. Points from the study as a whole: Top TCRbeta clonotypes were shared more with twin than unrelated donors. Mainly, cloneset size products determined shared clonotypes, twins included.

V was shortened by 0 bases and J by 7 bases, with 5 bases between the two germline ends. The germline gives CDR1 KGHDR, CDR2 SFDVKD. The CDR3 totals 13 residues. This chain joins TRBV24-1 and TRBJ2-2; unclear D gene. Specimen: PBMCs. The source is a woman between 18 and 50 years old in good health. This chain's CDR3 is CATSDLFGGELFF. CDR3 in DNA: TGTGCCACCAGTGATTTGTTCGGCGGGGAGCTGTTTTTT.